This T cell receptor (beta chain) appears in the sequencing data of a study of blood T cell repertoires in COVID-19. About the research overall: Acute-phase and convalescent COVID-19 samples originated in the United States, Italy and Spain.

Using immunoSEQ multiplex PCR, the repertoire was profiled, and TCRdb retains in-frame clones only, with some absent. The sample has some 58,000 clones; 86% are singletons. The CDR3 totals 16 residues. Germline values: CDR1 ENHRY, CDR2 SYGVKD. J lost 5 bases, V lost 3 bases, and 9 bases had no gene match. Sequencing was performed on peripheral blood. This receptor was identified in a man aged 40-49 years with acute or convalescent COVID-19. The chain couples TRBV10-3 to TRBJ2-7; 11 bases map to TRBD1. CDR3 protein: CAISDKRTGGFDEQYF. In nucleotides, the CDR3 is TGTGCCATCAGTGACAAAAGGACAGGGGGCTTTGACGAGCAGTACTTC.